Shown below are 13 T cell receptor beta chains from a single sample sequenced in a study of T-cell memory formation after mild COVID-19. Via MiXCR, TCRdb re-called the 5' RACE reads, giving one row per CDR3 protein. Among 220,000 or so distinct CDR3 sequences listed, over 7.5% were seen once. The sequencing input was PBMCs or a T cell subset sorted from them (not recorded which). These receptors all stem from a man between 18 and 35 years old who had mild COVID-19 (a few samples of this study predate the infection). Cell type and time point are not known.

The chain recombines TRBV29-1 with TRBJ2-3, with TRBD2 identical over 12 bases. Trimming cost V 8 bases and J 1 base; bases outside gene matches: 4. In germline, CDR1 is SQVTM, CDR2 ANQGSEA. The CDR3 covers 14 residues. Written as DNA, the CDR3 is TGCAGCTTCGCTAGCGGGGGGGGCACAGATACGCAGTATTTT. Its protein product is CSFASGGGTDTQYF.

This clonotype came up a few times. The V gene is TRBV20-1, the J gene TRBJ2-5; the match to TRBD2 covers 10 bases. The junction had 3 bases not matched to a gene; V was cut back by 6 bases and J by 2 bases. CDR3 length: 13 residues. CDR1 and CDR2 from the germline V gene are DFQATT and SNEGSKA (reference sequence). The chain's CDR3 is CSAPAGGQETQYF. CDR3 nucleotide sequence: TGCAGTGCACCAGCGGGGGGGCAAGAGACCCAGTACTTC.

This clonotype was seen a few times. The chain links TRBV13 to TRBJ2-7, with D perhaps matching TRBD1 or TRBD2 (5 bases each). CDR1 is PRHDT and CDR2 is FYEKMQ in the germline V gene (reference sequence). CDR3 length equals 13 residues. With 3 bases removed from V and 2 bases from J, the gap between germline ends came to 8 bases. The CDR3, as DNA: TGTGCCAGCAGCTTGAGGGACGCCTACGAGCAGTACTTC. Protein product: CASSLRDAYEQYF.

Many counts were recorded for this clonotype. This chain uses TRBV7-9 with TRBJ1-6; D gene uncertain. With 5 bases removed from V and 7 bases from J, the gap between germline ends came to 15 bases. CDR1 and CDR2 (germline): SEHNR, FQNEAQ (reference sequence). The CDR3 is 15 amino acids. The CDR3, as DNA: TGTGCCAGCAGCCGACCTGGGAGCGGCAATTCACCCCTCCACTTT. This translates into CASSRPGSGNSPLHF.

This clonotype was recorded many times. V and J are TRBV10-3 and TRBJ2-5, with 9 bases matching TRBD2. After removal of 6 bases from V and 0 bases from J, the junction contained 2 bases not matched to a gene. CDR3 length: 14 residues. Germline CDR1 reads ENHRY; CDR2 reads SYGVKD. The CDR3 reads CAIRSSGDQETQYF. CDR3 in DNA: TGTGCCATCAGGTCTAGCGGGGACCAAGAGACCCAGTACTTC.

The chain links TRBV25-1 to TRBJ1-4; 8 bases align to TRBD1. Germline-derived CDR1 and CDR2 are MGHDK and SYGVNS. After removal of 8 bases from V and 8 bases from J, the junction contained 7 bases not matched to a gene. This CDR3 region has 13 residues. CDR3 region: CASRTGRREKLFF. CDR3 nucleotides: TGTGCCAGCCGGACAGGGAGGAGGGAAAAACTGTTTTTT.

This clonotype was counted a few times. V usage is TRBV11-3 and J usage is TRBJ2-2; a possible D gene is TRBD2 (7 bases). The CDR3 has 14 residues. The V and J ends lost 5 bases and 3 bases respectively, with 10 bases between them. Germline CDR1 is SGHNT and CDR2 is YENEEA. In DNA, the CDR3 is TGTGCCAGCAGCGGGGGGGCATACACCGGGGAGCTGTTTTTT. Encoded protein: CASSGGAYTGELFF. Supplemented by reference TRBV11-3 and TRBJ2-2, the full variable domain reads EAGVVQSPRYKIIEKKQPVAFWCNPISGHNTLYWYLQNLGQGPELLIRYENEEAVDDSQLPKDRFSAERLKGVDSTLKIQPAELGDSAVYLCASSGGAYTGELFFGEGSRLTVL.

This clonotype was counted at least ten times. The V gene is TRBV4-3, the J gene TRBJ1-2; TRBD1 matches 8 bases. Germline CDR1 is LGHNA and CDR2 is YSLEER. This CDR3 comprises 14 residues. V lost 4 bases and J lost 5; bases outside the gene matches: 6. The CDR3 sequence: CASSRGTGDYGYTF. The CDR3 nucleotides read TGCGCCAGCAGCCGAGGGACAGGCGATTATGGCTACACCTTC.

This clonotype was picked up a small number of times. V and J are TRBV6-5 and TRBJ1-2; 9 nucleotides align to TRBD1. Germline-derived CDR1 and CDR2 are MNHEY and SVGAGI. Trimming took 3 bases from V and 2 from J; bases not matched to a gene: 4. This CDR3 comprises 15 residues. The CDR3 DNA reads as TGTGCCAGCAGTTATCGGGGACAGGGCAACTATGGCTACACCTTC. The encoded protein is CASSYRGQGNYGYTF.

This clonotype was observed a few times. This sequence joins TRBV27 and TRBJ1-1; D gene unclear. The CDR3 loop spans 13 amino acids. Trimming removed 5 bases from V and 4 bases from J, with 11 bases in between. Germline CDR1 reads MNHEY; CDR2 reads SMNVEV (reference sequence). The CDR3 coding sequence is TGTGCCAGCAGTCTAGGACTTTTCACTGAAGCTTTCTTT. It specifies CASSLGLFTEAFF.

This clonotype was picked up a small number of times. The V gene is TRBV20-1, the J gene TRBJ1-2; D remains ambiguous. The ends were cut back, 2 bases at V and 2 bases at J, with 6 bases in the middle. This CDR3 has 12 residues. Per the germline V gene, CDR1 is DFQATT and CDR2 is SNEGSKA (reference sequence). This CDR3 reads CSARLENYGYTF. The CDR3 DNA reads TGCAGTGCTAGATTAGAAAACTATGGCTACACCTTC.

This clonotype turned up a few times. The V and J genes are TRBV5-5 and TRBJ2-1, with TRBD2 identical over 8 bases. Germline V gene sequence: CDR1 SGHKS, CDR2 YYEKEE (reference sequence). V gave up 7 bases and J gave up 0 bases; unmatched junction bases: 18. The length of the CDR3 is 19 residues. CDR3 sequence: CASGVERGPSLSSYNEQFF. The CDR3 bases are TGTGCCAGCGGCGTCGAGCGGGGGCCCTCCTTAAGCTCCTACAATGAGCAGTTCTTC. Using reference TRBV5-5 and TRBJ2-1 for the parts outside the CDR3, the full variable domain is DAGVTQSPTHLIKTRGQQVTLRCSPISGHKSVSWYQQVLGQGPQFIFQYYEKEERGRGNFPDRFSARQFPNYSSELNVNALLLGDSALYLCASGVERGPSLSSYNEQFFGPGTRLTVL.

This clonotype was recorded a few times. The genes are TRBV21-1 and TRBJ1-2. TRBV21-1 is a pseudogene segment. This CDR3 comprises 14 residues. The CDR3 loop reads CASSSRQGIYGYTF. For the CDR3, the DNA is TGTGCCAGCAGCAGTCGGCAGGGAATCTATGGCTACACCTTC.